The TCR beta chain under discussion was sequenced for a study of CD8 T cells in ankylosing spondylitis. General study results and limits: Among TCR beta sequences, a motif of under ten highly homologous variants appeared characteristic of ankylosing spondylitis blood. Disease-linked clones reportedly concentrated significantly in matched ankylosing spondylitis synovial fluid. Reactive arthritis synovial fluid and blood were previously reported to contain some motif variants.

A quantitative 5'-RACE method, one with molecular barcodes, was used to make TCR beta libraries. Each CDR3 protein gets one entry after TCRdb re-called the 5' RACE reads with MiXCR. The repertoire holds over 700,000 distinct CDR3 sequences, with roughly 19% as singletons. Germline assignment: CDR1 SGDLS and CDR2 YYNGEE. Deletions cut 0 bases from V and 7 bases from J, with 10 bases between. The CDR3 length is 14 residues. On this clonotype itself: Its antigen is undetermined.

This clonotype originated in a male donor with ankylosing spondylitis. V gene TRBV9 combines with J gene TRBJ1-4; D remains unclear. Sequenced sample: blood, either unsorted or a sorted T cell fraction (not recorded which). In DNA, the CDR3 is TGTGCCAGCAGCGTAGCTCGGGGAAGTGAAAAACTGTTTTTT. Its translation is CASSVARGSEKLFF.